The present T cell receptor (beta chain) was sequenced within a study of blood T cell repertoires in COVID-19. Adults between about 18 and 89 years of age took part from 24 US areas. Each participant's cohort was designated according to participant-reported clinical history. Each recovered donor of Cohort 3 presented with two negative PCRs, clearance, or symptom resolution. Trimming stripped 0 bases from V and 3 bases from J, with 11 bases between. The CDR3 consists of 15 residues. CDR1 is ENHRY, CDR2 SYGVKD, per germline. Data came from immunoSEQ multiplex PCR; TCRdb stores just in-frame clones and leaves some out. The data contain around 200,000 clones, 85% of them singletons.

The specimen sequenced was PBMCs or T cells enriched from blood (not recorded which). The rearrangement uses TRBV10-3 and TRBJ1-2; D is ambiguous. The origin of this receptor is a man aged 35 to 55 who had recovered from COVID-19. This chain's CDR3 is CAISESWSSHYGYTF. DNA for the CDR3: TGTGCCATCAGTGAGTCGTGGAGTAGCCACTATGGCTACACCTTC.